This T cell receptor beta chain was obtained from a study of control samples from healthy donors and cancer patients. Profiled with immunoSEQ multiplex PCR; TCRdb holds only in-frame clones, not every one. The sample holds 70,000 to 80,000 clones; roughly 89% are singletons and the top ten take over 8%. What was sequenced was PBMCs. The sequence was collected from a woman aged 50 to 65 with colorectal cancer.

The CDR3 coding sequence is TGTGCCAGCAGCCGGGGGCAGCGGGGCACAGATACGCAGTATTTT. Its translation: CASSRGQRGTDTQYF. The chain links TRBV5-5 to TRBJ2-3; D may match TRBD1 or TRBD2 (6 bases each). Germline V gene data show CDR1 as SGHKS and CDR2 as YYEKEE (reference sequence). CDR3 length: 15 amino acids. V lost 4 bases and J 1 base, leaving 13 bases between the germline ends.